The 9 T cell receptor beta chains in this list originate from one sample, sequenced in a study of blood T cell repertoires in COVID-19. Using immunoSEQ multiplex PCR, the repertoire was profiled, and TCRdb retains in-frame clones only, with some absent. The table lists 150,000 to 200,000 clones, over 85% of them singletons. Sequences were obtained from peripheral blood. The receptors stem from a woman aged 60-70 years with COVID-19, enrolled during active disease.

The table lists this clone with a count of one. V usage is TRBV4-3 and J usage is TRBJ2-5; D is possibly TRBD2 (6 bases). Germline V lookup: CDR1 LGHNA, CDR2 YSLEER. This CDR3 spans 15 amino acids. The germline V and J ends were trimmed by 1 base and 5 bases, with 14 bases remaining between them. CDR3 sequence reads: CASSQGSGTRETQYF. The CDR3 coding sequence is TGCGCCAGCAGCCAAGGGTCGGGGACTCGCGAGACCCAGTACTTC.

This chain links TRBV7-2 with TRBJ2-2; 7 bases match TRBD2. This CDR3 spans 17 amino acids. CDR1 and CDR2 (germline): SGHTA, FQGNSA. J gave up 2 bases and V 5 bases, and 11 bases lay outside the gene matches. The CDR3 loop reads CASSLNMGGLNTGELFF. Written as DNA, the CDR3 is TGTGCCAGCAGCCTGAACATGGGAGGGCTAAACACCGGGGAGCTGTTTTTT.

This chain uses TRBV4-3 with TRBJ2-1, with 11 bases fitting TRBD2. The junction had 7 bases not matched to a gene; V was cut back by 4 bases and J by 5 bases. The germline gives CDR1 LGHNA, CDR2 YSLEER. The CDR3 spans 16 residues. CDR3 region: CASSPGASGGNNEQFF. Written as DNA, the CDR3 is TGCGCCAGCAGCCCAGGGGCTAGCGGGGGGAACAATGAGCAGTTCTTC.

The gene calls are TRBV4-2 and TRBJ2-3, with D tentatively TRBD2 (6 bases). Trimming removed 0 bases from V and 2 bases from J, with 15 bases in between. This CDR3 region has 17 residues. Germline CDR1 is LGHNA and CDR2 is YNFKEQ. For the CDR3, the DNA is TGTGCCAGCAGCCAAGAAGGGCAGCGGGCGACCACAGATACGCAGTATTTT. It yields the protein CASSQEGQRATTDTQYF.

V gene TRBV5-3 combines with J gene TRBJ1-1; 8 nucleotides line up with TRBD1. TRBV5-3 is placed among ORFs of uncertain function. The CDR3 is made up of 15 amino acids. After removal of 4 bases from V and 0 bases from J, the junction contained 5 bases not matched to a gene. CDR3 in amino acids: CARSMGQEVNTEAFF. CDR3 coding DNA: TGTGCCAGAAGCATGGGACAGGAGGTGAACACTGAAGCTTTCTTT.

The chain recombines TRBV19 with TRBJ1-2; 9 bases align to TRBD1. The CDR3 consists of 14 residues. Germline assignment: CDR1 LNHDA and CDR2 SQIVND (reference sequence). V lost 1 base and J lost 8; bases outside the gene matches: 5. CDR3 bases: TGTGCCAGTAGTATAGCTCAGGACAGGGGAGGCTACACCTTC. It specifies CASSIAQDRGGYTF. The entire variable domain, with the rest obtained from reference TRBV19 and TRBJ1-2, is as follows: DGGITQSPKYLFRKEGQNVTLSCEQNLNHDAMYWYRQDPGQGLRLIYYSQIVNDFQKGDIAEGYSVSREKKESFPLTVTSAQKNPTAFYLCASSIAQDRGGYTFGSGTRLTVV.

The V and J genes are TRBV7-3 and TRBJ1-1; TRBD1 matches at 9 bases. V lost 4 bases, J lost 5 bases, and 8 bases stayed unmatched. This CDR3 contains 15 residues. CDR1 and CDR2 from the germline V gene are SGHTA and FQGTGA. CDR3 sequence (DNA): TGTGCCAGCAGCTCCCCGACAGGGGGTGGGACTGAAGCTTTCTTT. It encodes CASSSPTGGGTEAFF.

The chain is built from TRBV9 and TRBJ2-7, with 10 bases fitting TRBD1. The CDR3 consists of 13 residues. The junction had 4 bases not matched to a gene; V was cut back by 7 bases and J by 3 bases. Germline V lookup: CDR1 SGDLS, CDR2 YYNGEE. The DNA for the CDR3 is TGTGCCAGCGGGACAGGGGTCAACTACGAGCAGTACTTC. It codes for CASGTGVNYEQYF.

This clone was detected only once. The gene calls are TRBV4-2 and TRBJ1-5; 7 bases fit TRBD1. V shed 4 bases and J 5 bases; nucleotides not matched to a gene: 8. The CDR3 is 15 amino acids. The V gene's germline CDR1 is LGHNA and CDR2 YNFKEQ. DNA for the CDR3: TGTGCCAGCAGCCCCACAGGGGATGTTCATCAGCCCCAGCATTTT. Amino acids: CASSPTGDVHQPQHF.